The following is a T cell receptor beta chain sequence with its context. Germline lookup yields CDR1 MDHEN and CDR2 SYDVKM. The V gene lost 4 bases and the J gene lost 4 bases, with 16 bases spanning the gap. The CDR3 has 15 residues. These data belong to a study of blood T cell repertoires in COVID-19. Libraries were prepared by immunoSEQ multiplex PCR; TCRdb keeps only in-frame clonotypes and omits some of them. The table lists approximately 300,000 clones, around nine tenths of them singletons. This sequence originates from a woman aged 18-30 years who had recovered from COVID-19. Sequenced sample: PBMCs or T cells enriched from blood (not recorded which). The chain carries TRBV28 and TRBJ1-2, with D possibly matching TRBD1 (6 bases). CDR3 nucleotides: TGTGCCAGCAGTTCCCTGAGGACAGTCGCCTATGGCTACACCTTC. Its translation is CASSSLRTVAYGYTF.